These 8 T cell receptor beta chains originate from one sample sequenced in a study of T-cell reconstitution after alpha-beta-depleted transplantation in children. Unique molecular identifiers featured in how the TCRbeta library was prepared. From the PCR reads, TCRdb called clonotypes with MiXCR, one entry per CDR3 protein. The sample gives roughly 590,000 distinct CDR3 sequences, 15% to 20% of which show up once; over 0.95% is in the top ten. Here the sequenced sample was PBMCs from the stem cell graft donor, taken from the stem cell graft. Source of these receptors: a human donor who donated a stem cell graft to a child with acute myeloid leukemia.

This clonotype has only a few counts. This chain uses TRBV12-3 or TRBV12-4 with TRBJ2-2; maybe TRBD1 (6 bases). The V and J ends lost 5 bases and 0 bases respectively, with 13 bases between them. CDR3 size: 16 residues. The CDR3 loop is CASSPQGDTNTGELFF. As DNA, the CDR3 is TGTGCCAGCAGTCCACAGGGAGATACGAACACCGGGGAGCTGTTTTTT.

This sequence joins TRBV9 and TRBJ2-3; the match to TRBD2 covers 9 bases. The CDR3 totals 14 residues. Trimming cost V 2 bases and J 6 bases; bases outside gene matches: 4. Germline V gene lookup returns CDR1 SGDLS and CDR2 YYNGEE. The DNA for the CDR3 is TGTGCCAGCAGCGTCCGACTAGCGGCCGATACGCAGTATTTT. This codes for CASSVRLAADTQYF.

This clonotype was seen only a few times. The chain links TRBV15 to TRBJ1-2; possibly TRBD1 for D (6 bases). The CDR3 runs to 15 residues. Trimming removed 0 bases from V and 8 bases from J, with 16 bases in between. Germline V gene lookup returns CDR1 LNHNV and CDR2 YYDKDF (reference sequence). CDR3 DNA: TGTGCCACCAGCAGAGAAAAAGGGGGAAGAGGCGGCTACACCTTC. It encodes CATSREKGGRGGYTF.

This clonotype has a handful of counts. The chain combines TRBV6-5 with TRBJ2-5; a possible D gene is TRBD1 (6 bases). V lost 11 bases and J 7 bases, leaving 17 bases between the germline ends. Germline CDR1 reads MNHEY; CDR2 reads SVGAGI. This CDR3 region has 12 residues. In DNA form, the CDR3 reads TGTGCCGCCCTGGGACATAACTTGACCCAGTACTTC. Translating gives CAALGHNLTQYF.

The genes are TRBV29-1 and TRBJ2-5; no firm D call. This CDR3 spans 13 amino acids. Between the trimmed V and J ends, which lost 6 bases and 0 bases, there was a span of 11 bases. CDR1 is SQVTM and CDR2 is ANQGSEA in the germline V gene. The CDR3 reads CSVLNRNQETQYF. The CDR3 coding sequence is TGCAGCGTCCTAAACCGGAACCAAGAGACCCAGTACTTC.

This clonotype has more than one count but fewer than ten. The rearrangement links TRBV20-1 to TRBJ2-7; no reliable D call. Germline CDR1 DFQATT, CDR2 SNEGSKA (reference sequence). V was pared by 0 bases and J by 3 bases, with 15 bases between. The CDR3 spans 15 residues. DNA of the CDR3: TGCAGTGCTAGAGATCGAGACGGATCTTTCTACGAGCAGTACTTC. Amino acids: CSARDRDGSFYEQYF.

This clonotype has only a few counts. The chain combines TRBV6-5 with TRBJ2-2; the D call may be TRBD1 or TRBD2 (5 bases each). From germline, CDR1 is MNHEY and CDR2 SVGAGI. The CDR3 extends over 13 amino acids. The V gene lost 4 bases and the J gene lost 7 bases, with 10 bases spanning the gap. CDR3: CASSSGTVGELFF. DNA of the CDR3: TGTGCCAGCAGTTCTGGGACGGTCGGGGAGCTGTTTTTT.

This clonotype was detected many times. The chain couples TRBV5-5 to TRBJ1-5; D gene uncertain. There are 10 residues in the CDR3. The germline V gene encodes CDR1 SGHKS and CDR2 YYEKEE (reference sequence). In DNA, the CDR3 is TGTGGGGATCTCAATCAGCCCCAGCATTTT. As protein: CGDLNQPQHF.